This T cell receptor beta chain was sequenced for a study of blood T cell repertoires in COVID-19. Sequencing was performed with immunoSEQ multiplex PCR; in TCRdb, only in-frame clones are kept and a portion is missing. In the table there are 400,000 to 550,000 clones, approximately 90% of which are singletons. Germline CDR1 reads SQVTM; CDR2 reads ANQGSEA. V shed 6 bases and J shed 6 bases, with 6 bases lying between them. This CDR3 is built from 10 residues. The rearrangement links TRBV29-1 to TRBJ2-1; D not resolved. The receptor comes from a woman aged 18-29 years with acute COVID-19. Sequenced material: PBMCs or T cells enriched from blood (not recorded which). CDR3 nucleotide sequence: TGCAGCGTCGGCGGCAATGAGCAGTTCTTC. The encoded protein is CSVGGNEQFF.